A single sample is the source of the 11 T cell receptor beta chains below, sequenced in a study of T cell repertoires in cytomegalovirus infection. TCRdb passed the reads through MiXCR, listing each CDR3 protein once. The sample includes around 740,000 distinct CDR3 sequences, roughly 36% of them seen just once. The sample consisted of PBMCs. Every receptor here comes from a human donor in good health (CMV status not recorded). Some clones in this sample may be carry-over from other donors' samples.

This clonotype has a count of ten or more. The chain combines TRBV7-8 with TRBJ1-1; D gene ambiguous. The germline gives CDR1 SGHVS, CDR2 FQNEAQ. Trimming left V 5 bases short and J 6 bases short, with 13 bases between. The CDR3 has 13 amino acids. This CDR3 reads CASSAGRAPEAFF. CDR3 coding DNA: TGTGCCAGCAGCGCCGGGAGGGCCCCTGAAGCTTTCTTT.

The chain carries TRBV12-3 or TRBV12-4 and TRBJ2-1; no definite D call. This CDR3 spans 11 amino acids. V was pared by 9 bases and J by 9 bases, with 12 bases between. CDR3 sequence (DNA): TGTGCCAGTGAAAACCAGAGTGAGCAGTTCTTC. Its protein product is CASENQSEQFF.

CDR3 DNA sequence: TGTGCCAGCATCCTAATGAACACTGAAGCTTTCTTT. Its protein is CASILMNTEAFF. The rearrangement links TRBV12-3 or TRBV12-4 to TRBJ1-1, with no clear D. This CDR3 contains 12 residues. The V end was cut by 7 bases, the J end by 0 bases, with 6 bases between.

In this sample, this clonotype turned up a few times. This rearrangement joins TRBV7-6 to TRBJ2-1; D is undetermined. The CDR3 extends over 17 amino acids. Germline V gene sequence: CDR1 SGHVS, CDR2 FNYEAQ. Trimming removed 2 bases at V and 0 bases at J, with 14 bases between. The CDR3 region has the DNA TGTGCCAGCAGCTTAAAATGGGCTGCCAGCTCCTACAATGAGCAGTTCTTC. Translation: CASSLKWAASSYNEQFF.

This chain links TRBV28 with TRBJ2-7; D unclear. With 7 bases removed from V and 3 bases from J, the gap between germline ends came to 13 bases. CDR3 length equals 13 residues. Germline CDR1 reads MDHEN; CDR2 reads SYDVKM. CDR3 residues: CASTWSGIYEQYF. In nucleotides, the CDR3 is TGTGCCAGCACCTGGTCCGGAATCTACGAGCAGTACTTC.

The chain employs TRBV2 and TRBJ1-1; the D is unclear. Trimming cost V 7 bases and J 0 bases, with 24 bases left between them. Per the germline V gene, CDR1 is SNHLY and CDR2 is FYNNEI. The CDR3 consists of 18 residues. The CDR3 spells CASTLLGGNRIMNTEAFF. CDR3 in DNA: TGTGCCAGCACCCTCCTGGGAGGGAATCGGATCATGAACACTGAAGCTTTCTTT.

This clonotype was detected only a few times. The rearrangement uses TRBV12-3 or TRBV12-4 and TRBJ2-3; D is undetermined. The CDR3 extends over 12 amino acids. Trimming cost V 6 bases and J 1 base, with 5 bases left between them. The CDR3 region is CASRERTDTQYF. The CDR3 bases are TGTGCCAGCAGGGAGCGCACAGATACGCAGTATTTT.

The sample holds a few counts of this clonotype. The chain combines TRBV11-3 with TRBJ2-1, with D perhaps matching TRBD1 (5 bases). Germline-derived CDR1 and CDR2 are SGHNT and YENEEA. V lost 0 bases to trimming and J lost 8 bases, with 14 bases between them. This CDR3 is built from 15 residues. The CDR3 here is CASSLEGAGRHEQFF. CDR3 bases: TGTGCCAGCAGCTTAGAGGGCGCAGGGCGGCATGAGCAGTTCTTC.

This clonotype was counted a few times. This chain connects TRBV10-3 to TRBJ1-6; weak D call: TRBD1 (6 bases). Per the germline V gene, CDR1 is ENHRY and CDR2 is SYGVKD. The CDR3 totals 16 residues. Trimming took off 4 bases at V and 9 bases at J, with 19 bases between the two ends. The DNA of the CDR3 is TGTGCCATCAGTGCGGGCCTCACAGGGTCGATTTCACCCCTCCACTTT. Amino acid sequence: CAISAGLTGSISPLHF.

As for this clonotype: Germline is not matched at one junction end, which may reflect a read error. The genes are TRBV28 and TRBJ1-2; TRBD1 agrees at 8 bases. The germline V gene has CDR1 MDHEN and CDR2 SYDVKM. The CDR3 has 15 amino acids. The CDR3 DNA reads as TGTTCCAGCACCCAGGGGGCAGAGCTTACCTATGGCTACACCTTC. Protein sequence: CSSTQGAELTYGYTF.

This clonotype was seen a few times. The chain has TRBV15 and TRBJ2-1; D remains unclear. The V and J ends lost 7 bases and 3 bases respectively, with 10 bases between them. Germline V lookup: CDR1 LNHNV, CDR2 YYDKDF (reference sequence). The CDR3 spans 13 residues. The CDR3: CATNAVGYNEQFF. CDR3 nucleotides: TGTGCCACCAATGCGGTGGGCTACAATGAGCAGTTCTTC.